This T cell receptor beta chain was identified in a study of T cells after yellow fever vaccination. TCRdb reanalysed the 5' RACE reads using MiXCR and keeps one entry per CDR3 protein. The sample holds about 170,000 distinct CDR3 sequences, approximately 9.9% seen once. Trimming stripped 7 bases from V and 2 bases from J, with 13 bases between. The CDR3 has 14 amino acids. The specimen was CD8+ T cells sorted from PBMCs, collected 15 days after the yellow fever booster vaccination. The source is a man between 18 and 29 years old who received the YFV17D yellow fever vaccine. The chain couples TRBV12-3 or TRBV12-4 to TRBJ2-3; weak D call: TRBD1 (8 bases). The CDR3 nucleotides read TGTGCCAGCATCACAGGGGGGGACACAGATACGCAGTATTTT. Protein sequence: CASITGGDTDTQYF.